One and the same sample provided the 8 T cell receptor beta chains below, sequenced in a study of cytomegalovirus exposure and HLA in healthy donors. 13 Jbeta primers and 60 Vbeta primers were used for the PCR. The method was immunoSEQ multiplex PCR; TCRdb's version includes in-frame clones alone and lacks a portion of them. The data hold about 160,000 clones, with over 60% observed a single time. What was sequenced was PBMCs. All receptors come from a woman aged 25 to 39 in good health and CMV-seronegative.

This clone was recorded only once. This chain uses TRBV4-2 with TRBJ1-1; D not certain. V was pared by 1 base and J by 2 bases, with 14 bases between. Germline assignment: CDR1 LGHNA and CDR2 YNFKEQ. This CDR3 contains 16 residues. This CDR3 reads CASSQGGLKGNTEAFF. As DNA, the CDR3 is TGTGCCAGCAGCCAAGGAGGGTTAAAGGGAAACACTGAAGCTTTCTTT.

The V gene is TRBV11-2, the J gene TRBJ2-5, with D perhaps TRBD2 (6 bases). The last part of the DNA fits TRBJ2-7 better; the J call may be wrong. In germline, CDR1 is SGHAT, CDR2 FQNNGV. The CDR3 loop spans 14 amino acids. The DNA for the CDR3 is TGTGCCAGCAGCTTAGACGATTGGAGGGACGAGCAGTACTTC. Its protein is CASSLDDWRDEQYF.

The DNA for the CDR3 is TGTGCCAGCAGCCTAGAGGGGTACCAAGAGACCCAGTACTTC. It yields the protein CASSLEGYQETQYF. The J gene is TRBJ2-5, the V gene TRBV9; D assignment may be TRBD1 or TRBD2 (5 bases each). The CDR3 has 14 residues. CDR1 is SGDLS, CDR2 YYNGEE, per germline. V was pared by 4 bases and J by 0 bases, with 10 bases between. Complete variable domain (other parts from reference TRBV9 and TRBJ2-5): DSGVTQTPKHLITATGQRVTLRCSPRSGDLSVYWYQQSLDQGLQFLIQYYNGEERAKGNILERFSAQQFPDLHSELNLSSLELGDSALYFCASSLEGYQETQYFGPGTRLLVL.

The chain employs TRBV5-5 and TRBJ2-1; 11 bases are shared with TRBD2. J was trimmed by 7 bases and V by 2 bases; bases with no gene match: 2. CDR1 is SGHKS and CDR2 is YYEKEE in the germline V gene (reference sequence). The CDR3 loop spans 14 amino acids. The CDR3 region is CASSFTSGSNEQFF. The DNA for the CDR3 is TGTGCCAGCAGCTTTACTAGCGGGAGTAATGAGCAGTTCTTC.

The V call is TRBV13, the J call TRBJ2-7, with a tentative D call TRBD1 (6 bases). The CDR3 contains 13 residues. The germline V gene encodes CDR1 PRHDT and CDR2 FYEKMQ (reference sequence). The ends were cut back, 5 bases at V and 4 bases at J, with 12 bases in the middle. The DNA of the CDR3 is TGTGCCAGCAGCCTGGACAGAGGATACGAGCAGTACTTC. Translating gives CASSLDRGYEQYF.

The chain couples TRBV9 to TRBJ2-3, with a possible D match to TRBD1 (6 bases). This CDR3 has 14 amino acids. V was cut by 4 bases and J by 1 base, with 10 bases left in between. The germline V gene encodes CDR1 SGDLS and CDR2 YYNGEE. The CDR3 DNA reads TGTGCCAGCAGCAAGAGGACAGGCACAGATACGCAGTATTTT. This codes for CASSKRTGTDTQYF.

CDR3 sequence reads: CASSVARTGDGYTF. CDR3 bases: TGTGCCAGCAGCGTAGCTAGGACAGGGGATGGCTACACCTTC. The V gene is TRBV9, the J gene TRBJ1-2, with TRBD1 identical over 9 bases. With 0 bases clipped from V and 6 bases from J, the junction kept 3 bases outside the gene matches. This CDR3 is built from 14 residues. Germline loops: CDR1 SGDLS, CDR2 YYNGEE.

This chain connects TRBV7-8 to TRBJ1-5, with a possible D match to TRBD1 (6 bases). The germline gives CDR1 SGHVS, CDR2 FQNEAQ. The length of the CDR3 is 16 residues. With 1 base removed from V and 0 bases from J, the gap between germline ends came to 10 bases. The CDR3 coding sequence is TGTGCCAGCAGCTTAGGGACAGCGTATAGCAATCAGCCCCAGCATTTT. It codes for CASSLGTAYSNQPQHF.